This T cell receptor (beta chain) came from a study of blood T cells in healthy people across ages. Note on this clonotype: Its antigen is as yet unknown.

Each donor was a healthy Caucasian individual from Russia, aged 6 to 90. Each sample used at least 7 million PBMCs. The authors ran a second PCR of roughly 6 to 12 cycles using a sample-barcoded 5' primer and a J-beta primer mix. TCRdb re-called the 5' RACE reads through MiXCR, storing one row per CDR3 protein. Of 1.4 million or so distinct CDR3 sequences detected, approximately 43% appear once; the ten largest clones hold more than 4%. Deletions cut 4 bases from V and 7 bases from J, with 20 bases between. CDR3 size: 15 residues. The germline gives CDR1 SGHRS, CDR2 YFSETQ. Findings and limits, study-wide: Possibly, changes in expanded clonotypes were confounded because donor CMV status was unknown.

The sample taken for sequencing was blood. This chain links TRBV5-1 with TRBJ2-5, with D perhaps matching TRBD2 (5 bases). The TCR was taken from a woman aged 18-30 years in good health. CDR3 sequence reads: CASSGSMGVEGTQYF. The CDR3 region has the DNA TGCGCCAGCAGCGGGTCTATGGGAGTGGAAGGGACCCAGTACTTC. Filled out from reference TRBV5-1 and TRBJ2-5, the complete variable domain reads KAGVTQTPRYLIKTRGQQVTLSCSPISGHRSVSWYQQTPGQGLQFLFEYFSETQRNKGNFPGRFSGRQFSNSRSEMNVSTLELGDSALYLCASSGSMGVEGTQYFGPGTRLLVL.